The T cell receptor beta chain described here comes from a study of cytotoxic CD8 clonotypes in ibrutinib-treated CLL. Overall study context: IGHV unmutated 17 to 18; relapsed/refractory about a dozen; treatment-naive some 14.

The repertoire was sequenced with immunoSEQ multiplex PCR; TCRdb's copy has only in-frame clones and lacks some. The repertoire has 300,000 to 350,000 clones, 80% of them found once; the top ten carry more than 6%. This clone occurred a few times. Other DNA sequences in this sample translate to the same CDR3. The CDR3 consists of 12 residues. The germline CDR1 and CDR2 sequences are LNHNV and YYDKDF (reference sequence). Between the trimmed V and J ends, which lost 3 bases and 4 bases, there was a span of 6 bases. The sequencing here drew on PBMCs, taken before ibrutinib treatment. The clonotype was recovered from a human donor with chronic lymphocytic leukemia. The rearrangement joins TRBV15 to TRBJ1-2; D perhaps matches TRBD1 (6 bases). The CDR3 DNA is TGTGCCACCAGCAGGGACAGCTATGGCTACACCTTC. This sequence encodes CATSRDSYGYTF.